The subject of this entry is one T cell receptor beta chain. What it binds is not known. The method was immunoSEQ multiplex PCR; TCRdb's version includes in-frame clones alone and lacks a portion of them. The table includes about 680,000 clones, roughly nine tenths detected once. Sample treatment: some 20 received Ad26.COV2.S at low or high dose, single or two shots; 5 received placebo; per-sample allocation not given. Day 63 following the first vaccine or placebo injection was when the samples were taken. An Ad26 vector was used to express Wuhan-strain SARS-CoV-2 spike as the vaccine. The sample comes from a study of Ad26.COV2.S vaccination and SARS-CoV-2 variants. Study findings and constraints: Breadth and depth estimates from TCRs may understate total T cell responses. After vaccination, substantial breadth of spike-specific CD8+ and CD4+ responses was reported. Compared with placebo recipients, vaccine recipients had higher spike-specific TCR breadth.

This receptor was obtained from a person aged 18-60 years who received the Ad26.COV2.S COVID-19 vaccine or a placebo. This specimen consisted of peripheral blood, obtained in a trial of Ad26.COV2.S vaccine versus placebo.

DNA of the CDR3: TGCGCCAGCGCCCGGCGGGAGTCTTGGTACGAGCAGTACTTC. Amino acid sequence: CASARRESWYEQYF. The gene calls are TRBV5-1 and TRBJ2-7, with TRBD2 identical over 7 bases. The CDR3 spans 14 residues. The germline CDR1 and CDR2 sequences are SGHRS and YFSETQ. The ends lost 7 bases at V and 4 bases at J; junction bases unmatched: 11.